What follows describes a single T cell receptor (beta chain). Its cognate antigen has yet to be identified. No much larger clonotype is one base removed from it; base qualities were not supplied. From the cysteine up to the phenylalanine, the CDR3 has a length of 16 residues. The kept DNA is CDR3 alone, 48 bases in frame from the first base. Looking up the germline V gene yields CDR1 MGHRA and CDR2 YSYEKL. Relative to germline, V is missing 0 bases and J is missing 5 bases, with 8 bases of the junction outside any gene match. This sample is part of a study of graft-versus-host responses after intestinal transplantation (dated by TCRdb to the early 2020s). Describing the broader study: The transplants that recipients received were multivisceral, liver-intestinal, or isolated intestinal. Rather than being sequenced by the commercial service, samples from a few later patients were sequenced in-house on an Illumina MiSeq and processed with MiXCR. A peak of at least 4% donor T cells among recipient peripheral blood mononuclear cells was the definition used for donor T cell macrochimerism. Every recipient was given anti-thymocyte globulin induction, followed by 2 to 3 years of maintenance tacrolimus and steroids. To identify alloreactive clones, pre-transplant mixed lymphocyte reaction products were sequenced and compared with unstimulated pre-transplant donor and recipient T cells. Of the 20 to 25 intestinal transplant recipients enrolled in the cohort, one of whom was a retransplant, a few patients without pretransplant specimens were excluded. Graft-versus-host and host-versus-graft alloreactive T cell clones were tracked in the graft, circulation and bone marrow after intestinal transplantation using bulk TCR-beta CDR3 sequencing.

The time point label for this specimen denotes: postoperative day 105 after intestinal transplantation (dayNNNN = postoperative day). In the first month after transplant, blood samples were collected up to 4 times, and after that at least monthly when available. Receptor libraries were prepared by the immunoSEQ multiplex PCR assay. For most patients, high-throughput TCR-beta CDR3 sequencing of genomic DNA was performed by Adaptive Biotechnologies. As for the authors' bioinformatics: Adaptive's ImmunoSEQ software supplied the TCR sequencing data for 15 to 20 patients, while MiXCR and VDJtools were used to process a few other patients. CDR3 nucleotide sequences shared between donor and recipient were removed because their origin could not be assigned. At least 2-fold expansion over unstimulated cells and a minimum CFSE-low frequency of 0.002% (template counts) or 0.001% (read counts) were required for clones to be classified as alloreactive. Clones detected in sequenced pre-transplant spleen, lymph node, or MLR CFSE-low populations of the donor or recipient were defined as mappable. Cumulative frequency of alloreactive clones was calculated as a percentage of all sequences weighted by copy number. The immuneACCESS repertoire file appears here via TCRdb, limited to in-frame rearrangements. These files lack a portion of the clones; in checked studies, under half of the deficit traces to unresolved V genes, and the cause of the others is not known. V, J and clone size are those of that table, while D and trimming were read from the DNA. This sample is represented by roughly 11,000 clones; more than 85% of them were singletons. The ten most abundant clones make up 3% to 4% of the sample.

Overall study results and their limits: Early after transplant, declines in HvG clones were associated with peak levels of circulating GvH clones. In patients with donor T cell macrochimerism, the allografts had high GvH to HvG T cell clonal ratios. GvH clones were detected in recipient bone marrow, and some appeared earlier in ileal mucosa or blood, consistent with an intestinal mucosal origin. Conclusions were limited by the relatively low number and heterogeneity of intestinal transplant patients.

The source of this sequence is a human patient who received an intestinal transplant, so some T cells may come from the graft donor. The sample here was PBMCs, taken 105 days after intestinal transplantation. The chain joins TRBV4-1 to TRBJ2-3; 7 junctional bases match TRBD2. The bases are TGCGCCAGCAGCCAAGATACAAGCGGGGCTGGAGATACGCAGTATTTT. Its product reads: CASSQDTSGAGDTQYF.